This T cell receptor beta chain stems from a study of a mutant IDH1 vaccine in newly diagnosed glioma. Turning to the study itself: During weeks 1, 3, 5, 7, 11, 15, 19 and 23, patients received eight vaccinations.

On this clone itself: The antigen remains unidentified.

Method: immunoSEQ multiplex PCR; TCRdb's copy keeps in-frame clones and lacks some. The table records 25,000 to 30,000 clones, 80% to 85% of them present only once. The V end lost 0 bases, the J end lost 2 bases, and 8 bases lay between the germline ends. The CDR3 spans 14 residues. CDR1 and CDR2 (germline): MNHEY, SMNVEV (reference sequence). Described time point: week 23, last vaccination. Vaccination comprised doses that each held 300 ug of mutant IDH1 20-mer peptide, plus topical imiquimod. The starting material was PBMCs, obtained from a glioma patient whose treatment included an IDH1 peptide vaccine. The TCR originated in a woman under 40 with glioma. V usage is TRBV27 and J usage is TRBJ2-7; D possibly corresponds to TRBD1 (5 bases). CDR3 loop: CASSLSARAYEQYF. As DNA, the CDR3 is TGTGCCAGCAGTTTATCGGCCAGGGCCTACGAGCAGTACTTC.